The clone carrying this TCR beta chain was seen just once. Its antigen remains unidentified. One end of the junction does not line up with germline, which may come from a read error. The primer mix had 60 Vbeta and 13 Jbeta primers. The protocol was immunoSEQ multiplex PCR, while the TCRdb copy is restricted to in-frame clones and leaves out a portion. The table has about 73,000 clones, under 70% seen once. The sample belongs to a study of cytomegalovirus exposure and HLA in healthy donors. Study findings and constraints: A previous analysis found most TCR beta V segments productive roughly 87% or roughly 30% of the time.

The CDR3 is made up of 15 amino acids. The germline gives CDR1 SEHNR, CDR2 FQNEAQ (reference sequence). Sequenced material: PBMCs. The chain has TRBV7-9 and TRBJ1-1; D not resolved. The TCR originated in a woman aged 45-65 years in good health and CMV-seropositive. CDR3 nucleotide sequence: TGTTCCAGCACCACCTCACAACAGAGGAACACTGAAGCTTTCTTT. It yields the protein CSSTTSQQRNTEAFF.